The clone carrying this TCR beta chain was seen ten or more times. This record belongs to a study of Graves' ophthalmopathy and Graves' hyperthyroidism. V lost 4 bases, J lost 4 bases, and 6 bases stayed unmatched. Germline CDR1 reads DFQATT; CDR2 reads SNEGSKA (reference sequence). CDR3 size: 14 residues. TCR beta CDR3 regions were amplified from RNA transcripts. First-round RT-PCR employed HTBI primers, with a second-round multiplex PCR after it. From the multiplex PCR reads, TCRdb called clonotypes with MiXCR, one entry per CDR3 protein. The data show 350,000 to 450,000 distinct CDR3 sequences, roughly 20% seen once.

The sample comprised peripheral blood. The V and J genes are TRBV20-1 and TRBJ2-3; 9 bases agree with TRBD2. This clonotype was sampled from a woman between 18 and 30 years old with stable Graves' hyperthyroidism. The CDR3 loop is CSATLSGRPDTQYF. The CDR3 DNA reads TGCAGTGCTACGCTTAGCGGGAGACCAGATACGCAGTATTTT.